Presented here are 16 T cell receptor beta chains from one specimen sequenced in a study of blood T cells in healthy people across ages. With a J-beta primer mix and a sample-barcoded 5' primer, a second PCR ran 7 to 11 cycles. Each CDR3 protein gets one entry after TCRdb re-called the 5' RACE reads with MiXCR. The table lists about 1.8 million distinct CDR3 sequences, 49% of them singletons, with approximately 2% in the top ten. Sequenced input: blood. Receptors were obtained from a woman in her thirties or forties in good health.

This clonotype was detected a few times. This chain joins TRBV5-6 and TRBJ2-7; no firm D call. Germline V gene sequence: CDR1 SGHDT, CDR2 YYEEEE. Trimming cost V 4 bases and J 1 base, with 15 bases left between them. The CDR3 totals 15 residues. The chain's CDR3 is CASSPNRLSSYEQYF. Written as DNA, the CDR3 is TGTGCCAGCAGCCCCAACCGACTGTCGTCCTACGAGCAGTACTTC.

This clonotype was counted between two and nine times. The CDR3 region has the DNA TGCAGCGTTGAAGTTTCCGGGACAGGGGGAAATGAGCAGTTCTTC. This sequence encodes CSVEVSGTGGNEQFF. The chain combines TRBV29-1 with TRBJ2-1, with 11 bases that match TRBD1. Germline CDR1 and CDR2: SQVTM and ANQGSEA. The CDR3 is 15 residues long. J lost 7 bases, V lost 1 base, and 6 bases had no gene match.

The J gene is TRBJ1-6, the V gene TRBV4-1, with D hard to call. The CDR3 covers 15 residues. Per the germline V gene, CDR1 is MGHRA and CDR2 is YSYEKL. The V gene lost 0 bases and the J gene lost 11 bases, with 14 bases spanning the gap. This CDR3 reads CASSQDGSLFAPLHF. The CDR3 nucleotides read TGCGCCAGCAGCCAAGATGGAAGCTTATTCGCACCCCTCCACTTT.

The chain carries TRBV5-6 and TRBJ2-5; 16 positions agree with TRBD2. From germline, CDR1 is SGHDT and CDR2 YYEEEE. J was trimmed by 5 bases and V by 4 bases; bases with no gene match: 8. The CDR3 is 17 amino acids. CDR3 region: CASSAGTSGGAFETQYF. CDR3 sequence (DNA): TGTGCCAGCAGCGCTGGGACTAGCGGGGGGGCCTTTGAGACCCAGTACTTC.

This clonotype appeared once. The CDR3 here is CSAGDFDSPGSVLTDTQYF. The CDR3 nucleotides read TGCAGTGCTGGGGATTTTGACAGTCCGGGGTCGGTATTGACAGATACGCAGTATTTT. This chain connects TRBV20-1 to TRBJ2-3, with D perhaps being TRBD1 or TRBD2 (5 bases each). The germline V gene encodes CDR1 DFQATT and CDR2 SNEGSKA (reference sequence). The CDR3 consists of 19 residues. Trimming took off 5 bases at V and 3 bases at J, with 30 bases between the two ends.

V usage is TRBV29-1 and J usage is TRBJ2-1, with 7 bases matching TRBD2. The V gene end was trimmed by 1 base and the J gene end by 5 bases; junction bases not matched to a gene: 5. Germline V CDR1 and CDR2: SQVTM, ANQGSEA. This CDR3 spans 14 amino acids. The CDR3 region has the DNA TGCAGCGTTGAAGGGCTAGCGGAAAACAATGAGCAGTTCTTC. Translated, it gives CSVEGLAENNEQFF.

V gene TRBV28 combines with J gene TRBJ2-5; TRBD2 matches 11 bases. This CDR3 comprises 17 residues. Germline CDR1 MDHEN, CDR2 SYDVKM. With 1 base clipped from V and 11 bases from J, the junction kept 15 bases outside the gene matches. The CDR3 DNA is TGTGCCAGCAGTTTATCGCCGGGACTAGCGGTTAGCGATGAGCAGTACTTC. It translates to CASSLSPGLAVSDEQYF.

In nucleotides, the CDR3 is TGTGCCAGCATCCTTACAGGGAGGAAAGGTCAGCCCCAGCATTTT. It codes for CASILTGRKGQPQHF. The V gene is TRBV12-3 or TRBV12-4, the J gene TRBJ1-5, with a tentative D call TRBD1 (6 bases). V was trimmed by 7 bases and J by 6 bases, leaving 19 bases between them. The CDR3 spans 15 residues.

This clonotype was seen at least ten times. The chain links TRBV6-2 or TRBV6-3 to TRBJ2-3; unclear D gene. V was pared by 6 bases and J by 2 bases, with 9 bases between. CDR3 length: 13 amino acids. Germline V lookup: CDR1 MNHEY, CDR2 SVGEGT. CDR3 in DNA: TGTGCCAGCAGCCTCCAAGACACAGATACGCAGTATTTT. As protein: CASSLQDTDTQYF.

On this clonotype: A junction end diverges from the germline sequence, so it may reflect a read error. The chain joins TRBV20-1 to TRBJ2-5; 11 bases are shared with TRBD2. In germline, CDR1 is DFQATT, CDR2 SNEGSKA (reference sequence). This CDR3 contains 14 residues. This chain's CDR3 is CSALAGGPEEAQYF. In DNA, the CDR3 is TGCAGTGCCTTAGCGGGGGGGCCGGAAGAGGCCCAGTACTTC.

The table lists this clonotype with a few counts. The chain carries TRBV12-3 or TRBV12-4 and TRBJ2-5; 7 bases line up with TRBD1. The CDR3 runs 14 residues. Trimming took 5 bases from V and 2 from J; bases not matched to a gene: 5. CDR3 DNA: TGTGCCAGCAGTGCCAACAGGGGACAAGAGACCCAGTACTTC. Protein product: CASSANRGQETQYF.

This clonotype was detected a few times. The chain has TRBV7-3 and TRBJ2-3; maybe TRBD1 (5 bases). Trimming took off 4 bases at V and 6 bases at J, with 14 bases between the two ends. This CDR3 has 14 residues. Germline V gene data show CDR1 as SGHTA and CDR2 as FQGTGA. This CDR3 is CASSSTGAVDTQYF. The CDR3 bases are TGTGCCAGCAGCTCAACAGGAGCCGTCGATACGCAGTATTTT.

The chain links TRBV5-1 to TRBJ2-1, with 15 bases that match TRBD2. This CDR3 comprises 16 residues. The germline CDR1 and CDR2 sequences are SGHRS and YFSETQ. The J segment lost 7 bases and the V segment lost 3 bases, leaving 5 bases of the junction unmatched. Here the CDR3 reads CASSSGLAGGENEQFF. DNA for the CDR3: TGCGCCAGCAGCTCTGGACTAGCGGGGGGGGAAAATGAGCAGTTCTTC. The full variable domain, with the rest looked up from reference TRBV5-1 and TRBJ2-1, is KAGVTQTPRYLIKTRGQQVTLSCSPISGHRSVSWYQQTPGQGLQFLFEYFSETQRNKGNFPGRFSGRQFSNSRSEMNVSTLELGDSALYLCASSSGLAGGENEQFFGPGTRLTVL.

The chain uses TRBV7-6 and TRBJ2-7; D unclear. This CDR3 comprises 14 residues. Germline V CDR1 and CDR2: SGHVS, FNYEAQ. V shed 5 bases and J shed 0 bases, with 11 bases lying between them. The chain's CDR3 is CASSLTIVSYEQYF. CDR3 DNA: TGTGCCAGCAGCCTTACTATCGTCTCCTACGAGCAGTACTTC.

Notes on this clonotype: A read error may account for a junction end that differs from germline. This chain links TRBV29-1 with TRBJ1-4; the D gene is possibly TRBD1 (5 bases). The CDR3 contains 16 residues. Germline V gives CDR1 SQVTM, CDR2 ANQGSEA. CDR3 in amino acids: CSVEGPSGESNEKLFF. The CDR3 region has the DNA TGCAGTGTTGAAGGTCCCTCGGGGGAATCTAATGAAAAACTGTTTTTT.

This clonotype was detected only a few times. V is TRBV7-9 and J is TRBJ1-5, with D possibly matching TRBD1 (5 bases). Looked up from germline, CDR1 is SEHNR and CDR2 is FQNEAQ (reference sequence). This CDR3 comprises 17 residues. Trimming took 1 base from V and 3 from J, leaving 16 bases between them. CDR3 nucleotides: TGTGCCAGCAGCTTAGAGTTGTCAGGGAGGTCCAATCAGCCCCAGCATTTT. It translates to CASSLELSGRSNQPQHF.